The rows below give T cell receptor beta chains drawn from one sample of a study of CD8+CD57+ T cells in acquired aplastic anemia. TCRdb itself ran the reads through MiXCR, one entry per CDR3 protein. The data show about 110,000 distinct CDR3 sequences, around 53% seen once. The sequenced sample was sorted CD4+, CD8+, or CD8+CD57+ T cells (not recorded which) from PBMCs. The receptors stem from a human donor in good health, serving as a control. CDR3s include the opening cysteine and the closing phenylalanine or tryptophan. The order of the fields is clone size, J gene, D gene, V gene, CDR3 protein, CDR3 DNA. D genes are given only for firm matches. Size is omitted from some rows. Given values are once, few, many or a class for expanded clones.

abundance: many; j_gene: TRBJ1-4; d_gene: TRBD1; v_gene: TRBV7-9; CDR3aa: CASSLTGGDEKLFF; CDR3nt: TGTGCCAGCAGCTTGACAGGGGGGGATGAAAAACTGTTTTTT
abundance: .; j_gene: TRBJ1-2; d_gene: TRBD1; v_gene: TRBV10-3; CDR3aa: CARDRGLGYGYTF; CDR3nt: TGTGCTAGGGACAGGGGGCTTGGCTATGGCTACACCTTC
abundance: many; j_gene: TRBJ1-1; d_gene: .; v_gene: TRBV5-1; CDR3aa: CASSLAAHNTEAFF; CDR3nt: TGCGCCAGCAGCTTGGCGGCCCACAACACTGAAGCTTTCTTT
abundance: .; j_gene: TRBJ1-3; d_gene: .; v_gene: TRBV9; CDR3aa: CASSVAGLGDTIYF; CDR3nt: TGTGCCAGCAGCGTAGCCGGGCTTGGCGACACTATATATTTT
abundance: .; j_gene: TRBJ1-6; d_gene: TRBD1; v_gene: TRBV7-2; CDR3aa: CASRWGTGNSPLHF; CDR3nt: TGTGCCAGCAGATGGGGGACAGGTAATTCACCCCTCCACTTT
abundance: few; j_gene: TRBJ2-7; d_gene: TRBD2; v_gene: TRBV15; CDR3aa: CATSRDPIAGGTYEQYF; CDR3nt: TGTGCCACCAGCAGAGACCCTATAGCGGGGGGGACCTACGAGCAGTACTTC
abundance: .; j_gene: TRBJ1-1; d_gene: TRBD1; v_gene: TRBV29-1; CDR3aa: CSVGTGNLEAFF; CDR3nt: TGCAGCGTTGGGACAGGGAACCTTGAAGCTTTCTTT
abundance: many; j_gene: TRBJ2-2; d_gene: .; v_gene: TRBV9; CDR3aa: CASSVDDGNVLVAGELFF; CDR3nt: TGTGCCAGCAGCGTGGACGACGGGAATGTCTTGGTCGCCGGGGAGCTGTTTTTT
abundance: .; j_gene: TRBJ2-7; d_gene: .; v_gene: TRBV19; CDR3aa: CASSIAGARYEQYF; CDR3nt: TGTGCCAGTAGTATCGCAGGGGCGCGGTACGAGCAGTACTTC
abundance: .; j_gene: TRBJ1-1; d_gene: .; v_gene: TRBV7-8; CDR3aa: CASSPRPSANTEAFF; CDR3nt: TGTGCCAGCAGCCCCCGACCGTCAGCGAACACTGAAGCTTTCTTT
abundance: few; j_gene: TRBJ2-7; d_gene: TRBD1; v_gene: TRBV9; CDR3aa: CASSVGQGPYEQYF; CDR3nt: TGTGCCAGCAGCGTAGGACAGGGTCCCTACGAGCAGTACTTC
abundance: .; j_gene: TRBJ2-1; d_gene: .; v_gene: TRBV9; CDR3aa: CASREGYDEQFF; CDR3nt: TGTGCCAGCAGGGAGGGATACGATGAGCAGTTCTTC
abundance: .; j_gene: TRBJ1-5; d_gene: TRBD1; v_gene: TRBV2; CDR3aa: CASSGTGGYQPQHF; CDR3nt: TGTGCCAGCAGCGGGACAGGGGGTTATCAGCCCCAGCATTTT
abundance: few; j_gene: TRBJ2-7; d_gene: .; v_gene: TRBV11-2; CDR3aa: CASSQHGGMRSYEQYF; CDR3nt: TGTGCCAGCAGCCAACATGGGGGAATGCGATCCTACGAGCAGTACTTC
abundance: medium-sized; j_gene: TRBJ1-1; d_gene: .; v_gene: TRBV2; CDR3aa: CASMKGMNTEAFF; CDR3nt: TGTGCCAGCATGAAAGGGATGAACACTGAAGCTTTCTTT
abundance: .; j_gene: TRBJ2-7; d_gene: .; v_gene: TRBV7-2; CDR3aa: CATLGGYEQYF; CDR3nt: TGTGCCACCCTCGGGGGATACGAGCAGTACTTC
abundance: few; j_gene: TRBJ1-1; d_gene: TRBD1; v_gene: TRBV24-1; CDR3aa: CATSDGQAMNTEAFF; CDR3nt: TGTGCCACCAGTGATGGACAGGCCATGAACACTGAAGCTTTCTTT
abundance: few; j_gene: TRBJ1-1; d_gene: .; v_gene: TRBV19; CDR3aa: CASSTGQGKVAEAFF; CDR3nt: TGTGCCAGTAGTACGGGGCAGGGTAAGGTGGCTGAAGCTTTCTTT
abundance: .; j_gene: TRBJ2-1; d_gene: TRBD1; v_gene: TRBV20-1; CDR3aa: CSARTGLEQFF; CDR3nt: TGCAGTGCCAGGACAGGGCTTGAGCAGTTCTTC
abundance: few; j_gene: TRBJ2-2; d_gene: .; v_gene: TRBV6-4; CDR3aa: CASSDRVATGSGELFF; CDR3nt: TGTGCCAGCAGTGACAGGGTCGCCACAGGGAGCGGGGAGCTGTTTTTT
abundance: .; j_gene: TRBJ1-2; d_gene: .; v_gene: TRBV20-1; CDR3aa: CSARGSDNYGYTF; CDR3nt: TGCAGTGCTAGAGGTTCGGATAACTATGGCTACACCTTC
abundance: few; j_gene: TRBJ2-3; d_gene: .; v_gene: TRBV24-1; CDR3aa: CATSDFGTDTQYF; CDR3nt: TGTGCCACCAGTGATTTTGGGACAGATACGCAGTATTTT
abundance: .; j_gene: TRBJ2-7; d_gene: .; v_gene: TRBV19; CDR3aa: CASRKGQRAREQYF; CDR3nt: TGTGCCAGTAGAAAGGGGCAGAGGGCGCGCGAGCAGTACTTC
abundance: many; j_gene: TRBJ2-3; d_gene: TRBD2; v_gene: TRBV5-1; CDR3aa: CASSLEGASGGTADTQYF; CDR3nt: TGCGCCAGCAGCTTGGAAGGTGCGAGCGGGGGGACGGCAGATACGCAGTATTTT
abundance: .; j_gene: TRBJ1-5; d_gene: .; v_gene: TRBV2; CDR3aa: CASSAADRTYSNQPQHF; CDR3nt: TGTGCCAGCAGTGCGGCCGACAGGACCTATAGCAATCAGCCCCAGCATTTT
abundance: .; j_gene: TRBJ1-2; d_gene: .; v_gene: TRBV5-8; CDR3aa: CASSLGGIGYGYTF; CDR3nt: TGTGCCAGCAGCTTGGGAGGGATAGGCTATGGCTACACCTTC
abundance: many; j_gene: TRBJ1-1; d_gene: .; v_gene: TRBV20-1; CDR3aa: CSARGGLSGTNTEAFF; CDR3nt: TGCAGTGCTAGGGGCGGTCTTTCCGGCACGAACACTGAAGCTTTCTTT